This is a list of T cell receptor beta chains from one sample in a study of ipilimumab plus nivolumab after autologous stem cell transplantation. The data were produced by immunoSEQ multiplex PCR, yet TCRdb's version contains in-frame clones alone and is incomplete. This sample has tens of thousands of clones, with 65% to 85% found just once. The specimen was PBMCs, collected in a trial of ipilimumab plus nivolumab as post-transplant consolidation. Receptors originate from a male donor with diffuse large B-cell lymphoma. Each CDR3 is given with its conserved first and last residue. Fields, in order: J gene, D gene, V gene, clone size, CDR3 protein. D genes are given only for firm matches. Part of the rows lack a size; the others show once, few, many or a class for expanded clones.

j_gene: TRBJ1-5; d_gene: TRBD1; v_gene: TRBV5-6; abundance: -; CDR3aa: CASSLGDRGGDQPQHF
j_gene: TRBJ2-2; d_gene: -; v_gene: TRBV5-6; abundance: -; CDR3aa: CASRRRGFDTGELFF
j_gene: TRBJ1-1; d_gene: -; v_gene: TRBV7-9; abundance: -; CDR3aa: CAFAITPRPSGTEAFF
j_gene: TRBJ2-5; d_gene: -; v_gene: TRBV2; abundance: -; CDR3aa: CASSGGLSETQYF
j_gene: TRBJ2-5; d_gene: -; v_gene: TRBV18; abundance: -; CDR3aa: CASSSGSGETQYF
j_gene: TRBJ1-1; d_gene: -; v_gene: TRBV9; abundance: -; CDR3aa: CASSAALRGSTEAFF
j_gene: TRBJ1-6; d_gene: -; v_gene: TRBV28; abundance: few; CDR3aa: CASAGEGYSPLHF
j_gene: TRBJ2-5; d_gene: -; v_gene: TRBV29-1; abundance: few; CDR3aa: CSVVQPQGGGGTQYF
j_gene: TRBJ1-1; d_gene: -; v_gene: TRBV10-3; abundance: -; CDR3aa: CAIRGGSVNTEAFF
j_gene: TRBJ2-7; d_gene: TRBD1; v_gene: TRBV11-3; abundance: -; CDR3aa: CASSQGASEQYF
j_gene: TRBJ1-2; d_gene: TRBD1; v_gene: TRBV19; abundance: -; CDR3aa: CASRQDRGPRGYTF
j_gene: TRBJ1-5; d_gene: TRBD1; v_gene: TRBV5-1; abundance: -; CDR3aa: CASSPGGGNQPQHF
j_gene: TRBJ2-7; d_gene: TRBD1; v_gene: TRBV6-5; abundance: -; CDR3aa: CASSLRDRGSYEQYF
j_gene: TRBJ2-7; d_gene: -; v_gene: TRBV7-2; abundance: -; CDR3aa: CASSPGPFYEQYF
j_gene: TRBJ2-2; d_gene: TRBD2; v_gene: TRBV2; abundance: few; CDR3aa: CASRVLAGKNTGELFF
j_gene: TRBJ2-2; d_gene: TRBD2; v_gene: TRBV9; abundance: -; CDR3aa: CASSVTSGVNTGELFF
j_gene: TRBJ1-2; d_gene: TRBD1; v_gene: TRBV15; abundance: -; CDR3aa: CATSRRDRRNYGYTF
j_gene: TRBJ1-1; d_gene: -; v_gene: TRBV6-5; abundance: -; CDR3aa: CASRKDPSNTEAFF
j_gene: TRBJ2-3; d_gene: TRBD1; v_gene: TRBV6-6; abundance: once; CDR3aa: CASRDRGFFTDTQYF
j_gene: TRBJ1-2; d_gene: -; v_gene: TRBV25-1; abundance: -; CDR3aa: CASSLEGTRGYTF
j_gene: TRBJ1-2; d_gene: -; v_gene: TRBV19; abundance: medium-sized; CDR3aa: CASRGRGGNYGYTF
j_gene: TRBJ2-5; d_gene: -; v_gene: TRBV6-5; abundance: -; CDR3aa: CASSYGESQYF
j_gene: TRBJ2-3; d_gene: -; v_gene: TRBV29-1; abundance: -; CDR3aa: CSGDSDTQYF
j_gene: TRBJ2-7; d_gene: TRBD1; v_gene: TRBV25-1; abundance: -; CDR3aa: CASSEPDRAYEQYF
j_gene: TRBJ2-1; d_gene: -; v_gene: TRBV18; abundance: -; CDR3aa: CASSPLEANEQFF
j_gene: TRBJ1-2; d_gene: -; v_gene: TRBV5-1; abundance: once; CDR3aa: CASSSDWSGNYGYTF
j_gene: TRBJ1-2; d_gene: TRBD1; v_gene: TRBV9; abundance: few; CDR3aa: CASSGTGDGYTF
j_gene: TRBJ1-3; d_gene: TRBD1; v_gene: TRBV9; abundance: -; CDR3aa: CASSRQGQGAKGNTIYF
j_gene: TRBJ2-1; d_gene: -; v_gene: TRBV1; abundance: -; CDR3aa: CTSSQEAGGHSYNEQFF
j_gene: TRBJ2-5; d_gene: TRBD2; v_gene: TRBV4-2; abundance: -; CDR3aa: CASSQEGSGGRVETQYF
j_gene: TRBJ1-2; d_gene: TRBD1; v_gene: TRBV9; abundance: -; CDR3aa: CASSPGQGAATGYGYTF
j_gene: TRBJ1-2; d_gene: -; v_gene: TRBV2; abundance: -; CDR3aa: CASSERRDIGYTF
j_gene: TRBJ2-1; d_gene: TRBD2; v_gene: TRBV5-8; abundance: -; CDR3aa: CASSPTTGLAGGRSYNEQFF
j_gene: TRBJ2-2; d_gene: TRBD2; v_gene: TRBV10-3; abundance: -; CDR3aa: CAPGLAGITGELFF
j_gene: TRBJ1-6; d_gene: -; v_gene: TRBV19; abundance: once; CDR3aa: CASSIDAWPSYNSPLHF
j_gene: TRBJ1-2; d_gene: -; v_gene: TRBV6-1; abundance: -; CDR3aa: CASSVGGGAGGYTF
j_gene: TRBJ2-7; d_gene: -; v_gene: TRBV7-9; abundance: -; CDR3aa: CASTIGSSYEQYF
j_gene: TRBJ2-7; d_gene: TRBD2; v_gene: TRBV6-6; abundance: -; CDR3aa: CASSSSGTGGYEQYF
j_gene: TRBJ2-5; d_gene: -; v_gene: TRBV11-2; abundance: -; CDR3aa: CASSLRAGGETQYF
j_gene: TRBJ2-1; d_gene: -; v_gene: TRBV5-4; abundance: -; CDR3aa: CASSQKGSNEQFF
j_gene: TRBJ2-1; d_gene: -; v_gene: TRBV12-2; abundance: -; CDR3aa: CASRLAQGLHNEQFF
j_gene: TRBJ2-3; d_gene: -; v_gene: TRBV5-1; abundance: -; CDR3aa: CATRVGGSEDTQYF
j_gene: TRBJ2-7; d_gene: -; v_gene: TRBV6-5; abundance: -; CDR3aa: CASSFHYEQYF
j_gene: TRBJ2-3; d_gene: -; v_gene: TRBV7-8; abundance: -; CDR3aa: CASSAKGGYTDTQYF
j_gene: TRBJ2-5; d_gene: -; v_gene: TRBV2; abundance: few; CDR3aa: CASTPWAGETQYF
j_gene: TRBJ2-1; d_gene: -; v_gene: TRBV19; abundance: once; CDR3aa: CATTGRSRYNEQFF
j_gene: TRBJ1-1; d_gene: -; v_gene: TRBV29-1; abundance: -; CDR3aa: CSVWGTSGTEAFF
j_gene: TRBJ1-1; d_gene: -; v_gene: TRBV6-5; abundance: -; CDR3aa: CASSYRPDLNTEAFF
j_gene: TRBJ2-7; d_gene: TRBD1; v_gene: TRBV5-1; abundance: -; CDR3aa: CASSLAEAGGSEQYF
j_gene: TRBJ2-1; d_gene: -; v_gene: TRBV6-5; abundance: -; CDR3aa: CASSYGGYGYEQFF
j_gene: TRBJ1-1; d_gene: TRBD1; v_gene: TRBV10-3; abundance: medium-sized; CDR3aa: CAISLSGTVNTEAFF
j_gene: TRBJ2-7; d_gene: -; v_gene: TRBV10-1; abundance: -; CDR3aa: CASNPRALPYEQYF
j_gene: TRBJ2-7; d_gene: TRBD2; v_gene: TRBV13; abundance: -; CDR3aa: CASSFTSGGYEQYF
j_gene: TRBJ1-2; d_gene: -; v_gene: TRBV5-1; abundance: -; CDR3aa: CASSQGAGDGYTF
j_gene: TRBJ2-7; d_gene: -; v_gene: TRBV5-4; abundance: -; CDR3aa: CASSLGGRVNEQYF
j_gene: TRBJ2-1; d_gene: -; v_gene: TRBV7-9; abundance: -; CDR3aa: CASSLGPDYNEQFF
j_gene: TRBJ2-3; d_gene: -; v_gene: TRBV13; abundance: -; CDR3aa: CASSPSGTDTQYF
j_gene: TRBJ2-7; d_gene: -; v_gene: TRBV6-6; abundance: -; CDR3aa: CASSSWDRSYEQYF
j_gene: TRBJ2-7; d_gene: TRBD1; v_gene: TRBV6-6; abundance: -; CDR3aa: CASSRDRGGEQYF